These 31 T cell receptor beta chains were all obtained from the same sample, sequenced in a study of T cell changes during pregnancy in multiple sclerosis. Here immunoSEQ multiplex PCR was the method, and the copy in TCRdb shows in-frame clones only, minus some. The sample yields roughly 100,000 clones, roughly nine tenths seen once. This specimen was peripheral blood, taken after pregnancy. Receptor source: a female donor with multiple sclerosis, enrolled in a pregnancy study.

The chain has TRBV6-5 and TRBJ1-6; D gene unclear. Germline V gene data show CDR1 as MNHEY and CDR2 as SVGAGI. This CDR3 contains 13 residues. V was shortened by 0 bases and J by 16 bases, with 13 bases between the two germline ends. CDR3 nucleotides: TGTGCCAGCAGTTACTCGAGGGCATCCTTGCTCCACTTT. Translating it yields CASSYSRASLLHF.

The CDR3 loop is CASSDQPGQTYEQYF. The CDR3 DNA is TGCGCCAGCAGTGACCAACCGGGACAGACCTACGAGCAGTACTTC. The chain recombines TRBV10-2 with TRBJ2-7, with TRBD1 matching 7 bases. V was clipped by 3 bases and J by 2 bases; unmatched bases: 7. In germline, CDR1 is WSHSY, CDR2 SAAADI. This CDR3 has 15 amino acids.

Here the CDR3 DNA reads TGTGCCAGCAGCTCCGGGGGGGGAGCCGGTGAAAAACTGTTTTTT. The encoded protein is CASSSGGGAGEKLFF. The V and J genes are TRBV11-2 and TRBJ1-4; D is perhaps TRBD1 (5 bases). The germline V gene encodes CDR1 SGHAT and CDR2 FQNNGV. CDR3 length: 15 residues. The V gene lost 4 bases and the J gene lost 7 bases, with 16 bases spanning the gap.

The rearrangement joins TRBV30 to TRBJ1-5; 7 positions agree with TRBD1. CDR1 is GTSNPN, CDR2 SVGIG, per germline (reference sequence). The CDR3 consists of 14 residues. The V segment lost 0 bases and the J segment 5 bases; nucleotides outside the gene matches: 4. The CDR3 DNA reads TGTGCCTGGAGTGTGGGACAGCGAGATCAGCCCCAGCATTTT. As protein: CAWSVGQRDQPQHF.

The V call is TRBV29-1, the J call TRBJ1-2; D may be TRBD1 (6 bases). CDR1 is SQVTM, CDR2 ANQGSEA, per germline. CDR3 size: 12 residues. Trimming removed 6 bases from V and 3 bases from J, with 11 bases in between. In DNA form, the CDR3 reads TGCAGCGTCGCGGACAGCCACTATGGCTACACCTTC. It codes for CSVADSHYGYTF.

V and J are TRBV6-5 and TRBJ2-7; TRBD1 aligns across 7 bases. Germline values: CDR1 MNHEY, CDR2 SVGAGI. Germline trimming cut 0 bases from V and 2 bases from J; bases unmatched to any gene: 4. The CDR3 sequence is 15 residues long. The CDR3 spells CASSYSATGTYEQYF. The CDR3 coding sequence is TGTGCCAGCAGTTACTCTGCGACAGGGACCTACGAGCAGTACTTC.

The V gene is TRBV2, the J gene TRBJ1-2; 7 nucleotides match TRBD1. CDR1 is SNHLY and CDR2 is FYNNEI in the germline V gene. This CDR3 spans 13 amino acids. V was clipped by 6 bases and J by 8 bases; unmatched bases: 9. Here the CDR3 reads CASRLTGRLGYTF. The CDR3 region has the DNA TGTGCCAGCAGGTTGACAGGGCGTTTGGGCTACACCTTC.

The rearrangement uses TRBV4-2 and TRBJ2-5; TRBD2 matches at 8 bases. V dropped 1 base and J dropped 4; count of bases not matched to a gene: 11. This CDR3 region has 17 residues. Germline CDR1 and CDR2: LGHNA and YNFKEQ. The CDR3 region is CASSQGRGVLSLETQYF. Here the CDR3 DNA reads TGTGCCAGCAGCCAAGGGCGGGGGGTACTATCTCTAGAGACCCAGTACTTC.

V usage is TRBV6-5 and J usage is TRBJ2-1; possibly TRBD2 for D (5 bases). CDR3 length: 14 residues. Germline CDR1 reads MNHEY; CDR2 reads SVGAGI. V was pared by 8 bases and J by 0 bases, with 11 bases between. The CDR3, as DNA: TGTGCCAGCGGACCGGCGGGCTCCTACAATGAGCAGTTCTTC. Protein sequence: CASGPAGSYNEQFF.

This chain connects TRBV5-1 to TRBJ2-3, with D maybe TRBD1 (5 bases). The CDR3 is made up of 19 amino acids. Trimming left V 0 bases short and J 5 bases short, with 25 bases between. Germline CDR1 SGHRS, CDR2 YFSETQ. The CDR3 sequence: CASSLGIRGHRNTGDTQYF. The DNA for the CDR3 is TGCGCCAGCAGCTTGGGGATTAGGGGTCATCGGAACACAGGAGATACGCAGTATTTT.

This clone was counted a few times. The rearrangement joins TRBV4-2 to TRBJ1-6, with 8 bases identical to TRBD1. The J segment lost 4 bases and the V segment lost 0 bases, leaving 8 bases of the junction unmatched. CDR1 and CDR2 from the germline V gene are LGHNA and YNFKEQ. CDR3 size: 18 residues. CDR3 amino acids: CASSQDSPDREYNSPLHF. The CDR3 coding sequence is TGTGCCAGCAGCCAAGATTCGCCGGACAGGGAATATAATTCACCCCTCCACTTT.

The J gene is TRBJ1-3, the V gene TRBV5-1; D ambiguous. This CDR3 is 15 amino acids long. Trimming shortened V by 1 base and J by 6 bases, and 14 bases separated the two germline ends. Germline lookup yields CDR1 SGHRS and CDR2 YFSETQ. CDR3 DNA: TGCGCCAGCAGCTTGTCACCCGGGAGGGAAAACACCATATATTTT. The encoded protein is CASSLSPGRENTIYF. Full variable domain (remainder filled in from reference TRBV5-1 and TRBJ1-3): KAGVTQTPRYLIKTRGQQVTLSCSPISGHRSVSWYQQTPGQGLQFLFEYFSETQRNKGNFPGRFSGRQFSNSRSEMNVSTLELGDSALYLCASSLSPGRENTIYFGEGSWLTVV.

This chain joins TRBV5-1 and TRBJ2-7; D is uncertain. Germline V gives CDR1 SGHRS, CDR2 YFSETQ. The CDR3 is 14 residues long. V was trimmed by 0 bases and J by 5 bases, leaving 12 bases between them. This CDR3 reads CASSLEVSRNEQYF. The CDR3, as DNA: TGCGCCAGCAGCTTGGAGGTCTCGAGGAACGAGCAGTACTTC.

The V gene is TRBV27, the J gene TRBJ1-5; D is perhaps TRBD1 (5 bases). The CDR3 length is 15 residues. CDR1 is MNHEY, CDR2 SMNVEV, per germline (reference sequence). The V end lost 6 bases, the J end lost 11 bases, and 23 bases lay between the germline ends. CDR3 in amino acids: CASRPLGGPLGAQHF. The CDR3 coding sequence is TGTGCCAGCAGACCTCTTGGAGGGCCTCTAGGGGCCCAGCATTTT.

The chain couples TRBV5-4 to TRBJ2-3; maybe TRBD2 (7 bases). Germline-derived CDR1 and CDR2 are SGHNT and YYREEE (reference sequence). This CDR3 has 14 amino acids. The V end lost 1 base, the J end lost 6 bases, and 12 bases lay between the germline ends. In DNA form, the CDR3 reads TGTGCCAGCAGCTTGCGGGGGGCGGGGGATACGCAGTATTTT. Translating it yields CASSLRGAGDTQYF.

This clone has a single count. V gene TRBV6-5 combines with J gene TRBJ2-3; 7 bases fit TRBD2. Trimming removed 4 bases from V and 0 bases from J; junction bases left unmatched: 7. CDR1 MNHEY and CDR2 SVGAGI come from the germline V gene. CDR3 length: 16 amino acids. DNA of the CDR3: TGTGCCAGCAGTTCCCCAGCGGGAACTAGCACAGATACGCAGTATTTT. Its protein is CASSSPAGTSTDTQYF.

The chain links TRBV9 to TRBJ1-2; D call uncertain. The CDR3 has 13 residues. Germline CDR1 SGDLS, CDR2 YYNGEE. Trimming left V 2 bases short and J 4 bases short, with 9 bases between. CDR3 residues: CASSVESGYGYTF. CDR3 nucleotides: TGTGCCAGCAGCGTCGAGTCTGGCTATGGCTACACCTTC.

The chain combines TRBV9 with TRBJ2-1; 12 bases align to TRBD1. The V and J ends lost 4 bases and 8 bases, in that order; junction bases with no gene match: 7. The CDR3 consists of 15 residues. In germline, CDR1 is SGDLS, CDR2 YYNGEE. CDR3 sequence: CASSPRDRGRDEQFF. CDR3 DNA sequence: TGTGCCAGCAGCCCCCGGGACAGGGGGCGGGATGAGCAGTTCTTC.

This clone has just one count. The V call is TRBV7-2, the J call TRBJ2-1; no reliable D call. CDR3 size: 15 residues. Germline CDR1 SGHTA, CDR2 FQGNSA. Trimming cost V 1 base and J 6 bases, with 13 bases left between them. CDR3 residues: CASSLEAVSGNEQFF. The CDR3 DNA follows: TGTGCCAGCAGCTTAGAGGCAGTCTCAGGCAATGAGCAGTTCTTC.

This clone was counted only a few times. The chain links TRBV7-9 to TRBJ2-7; 7 positions match TRBD2. Germline CDR1 SEHNR, CDR2 FQNEAQ (reference sequence). The CDR3 loop spans 15 amino acids. V gave up 2 bases and J gave up 3 bases; unmatched junction bases: 7. DNA of the CDR3: TGTGCCAGCAGCTTATCCGGGACGGGAGGCTACGAGCAGTACTTC. Protein sequence: CASSLSGTGGYEQYF.

This chain uses TRBV19 with TRBJ1-5; D not certain. The CDR3 consists of 13 residues. Trimming took off 8 bases at V and 6 bases at J, with 14 bases between the two ends. Germline lookup yields CDR1 LNHDA and CDR2 SQIVND (reference sequence). The CDR3 sequence: CASGPSVLQPQHF. The CDR3, as DNA: TGTGCCAGTGGTCCCTCGGTCCTTCAGCCCCAGCATTTT.

The chain employs TRBV21-1 and TRBJ2-7; the table's D call, TRBD1, was not checked against the DNA. TRBV21-1 is designated a pseudogene. The CDR3 runs to 17 residues. CDR3 amino acids: CASSKVGARPVSYEQYF. The CDR3, as DNA: TGTGCCAGCAGCAAAGTTGGGGCCAGGCCCGTCTCCTACGAGCAGTACTTC.

The rearrangement links TRBV28 to TRBJ2-7; TRBD2 matches at 11 bases. The length of the CDR3 is 17 residues. Unmatched junction bases numbered 8, after V lost 1 base and J lost 3 bases. Germline lookup yields CDR1 MDHEN and CDR2 SYDVKM. CDR3 nucleotide sequence: TGTGCCAGCAGTTTATATCCTCCGGGACTAGCGGTCTACGAGCAGTACTTC. The encoded protein is CASSLYPPGLAVYEQYF.

V and J are TRBV12-5 and TRBJ2-7; 11 bases align to TRBD1. Per germline, CDR1 LGHNT and CDR2 FRNRAP. Losses at the gene ends were 1 base for V and 2 bases for J; bases not matched to a gene: 7. The CDR3 has 17 amino acids. CDR3 loop: CASGLATGTGGPYEQYF. The CDR3 coding sequence is TGTGCTAGTGGTTTGGCAACGGGGACAGGGGGACCCTACGAGCAGTACTTC.

This chain uses TRBV18 with TRBJ2-7; D is possibly TRBD1 (6 bases). This CDR3 spans 12 amino acids. V was trimmed by 6 bases and J by 3 bases, leaving 9 bases between them. The germline V gene has CDR1 KGHSH and CDR2 LQKENI. The CDR3 coding sequence is TGTGCCAGCTCTGACAGGAACTACGAGCAGTACTTC. This gives the protein CASSDRNYEQYF.

This clone appeared a few times. CDR3 sequence (DNA): TGTGCCAGCAGCCTAAGCAGACAGGGGGCTGACTATGGCTACACCTTC. Its protein product is CASSLSRQGADYGYTF. This rearrangement joins TRBV7-9 to TRBJ1-2, with 10 bases matching TRBD1. J was trimmed by 3 bases and V by 5 bases; bases with no gene match: 9. The CDR3 runs to 16 residues. Per the germline V gene, CDR1 is SEHNR and CDR2 is FQNEAQ (reference sequence).

J is TRBJ1-1 and V is TRBV29-1; D might be TRBD1 (5 bases). V gave up 7 bases and J gave up 3 bases, with 15 bases separating them. CDR3 size: 13 residues. The V gene's germline CDR1 is SQVTM and CDR2 ANQGSEA. The CDR3 reads CSAYRDSDTEAFF. CDR3 nucleotide sequence: TGCAGCGCCTACCGGGACTCCGACACTGAAGCTTTCTTT.

The chain couples TRBV7-2 to TRBJ2-3, with 7 bases matching TRBD2. J lost 1 base, V lost 1 base, and 2 bases had no gene match. Germline V lookup: CDR1 SGHTA, CDR2 FQGNSA. The CDR3 loop spans 15 amino acids. DNA of the CDR3: TGTGCCAGCAGCTTAGGAGGACTAGGCACAGATACGCAGTATTTT. It specifies CASSLGGLGTDTQYF.

The rearrangement joins TRBV5-1 to TRBJ2-5, with 11 bases that match TRBD2. CDR3 length: 16 residues. The V gene end was trimmed by 5 bases and the J gene end by 5 bases; junction bases not matched to a gene: 11. CDR1 and CDR2 (germline): SGHRS, YFSETQ. In DNA, the CDR3 is TGCGCCAGCAGTAAAACTAGCGGGAGCCTTTCGGAGACCCAGTACTTC. Translating it yields CASSKTSGSLSETQYF.

V usage is TRBV7-2 and J usage is TRBJ2-7; perhaps TRBD1 as D (6 bases). V lost 6 bases, J lost 1 base, and 10 bases lay in between. From germline, CDR1 is SGHTA and CDR2 FQGNSA. The CDR3 totals 13 residues. Here the CDR3 reads CASRAGASYEQYF. DNA for the CDR3: TGTGCCAGCAGAGCAGGGGCTTCCTACGAGCAGTACTTC.

The chain combines TRBV2 with TRBJ2-7; 10 positions agree with TRBD1. Germline values: CDR1 SNHLY, CDR2 FYNNEI. With V trimmed by 5 bases and J by 2 bases, 6 bases remained unmatched. The CDR3 has 15 amino acids. The CDR3 region is CASSRDRGTPYEQYF. The CDR3 DNA reads as TGTGCCAGCAGTAGGGACAGGGGCACACCCTACGAGCAGTACTTC.